The 22 T cell receptor beta chains presented below share a single source sample, sequenced in a study of cytomegalovirus exposure and HLA in healthy donors. With 60 Vbeta and 13 Jbeta primers, the PCR was carried out. The assay was immunoSEQ multiplex PCR, and TCRdb's table has in-frame clones only and misses some. This table holds 160,000 or so clones, roughly 80% found once. Sequencing used PBMCs. Source of these receptors: a woman aged 35 to 49 in good health and CMV-seronegative.

This chain joins TRBV2 and TRBJ2-4; D remains unclear. The V end lost 1 base, the J end lost 1 base, and 8 bases lay between the germline ends. This CDR3 has 15 residues. The germline V gene has CDR1 SNHLY and CDR2 FYNNEI. The CDR3: CASSEGGLAKNIQYF. CDR3 DNA sequence: TGTGCCAGCAGTGAAGGAGGCTTGGCCAAAAACATTCAGTACTTC. Drawing the rest from reference TRBV2 and TRBJ2-4, the complete variable domain is EPEVTQTPSHQVTQMGQEVILRCVPISNHLYFYWYRQILGQKVEFLVSFYNNEISEKSEIFDDQFSVERPDGSNFTLKIRSTKLEDSAMYFCASSEGGLAKNIQYFGAGTRLSVL.

The chain links TRBV4-1 to TRBJ2-3, with a tentative D call TRBD2 (5 bases). CDR1 and CDR2 (germline): MGHRA, YSYEKL. Trimming pared 2 bases from V and 1 base from J, leaving 19 bases between. There are 18 residues in the CDR3. The CDR3 is CASSQPGLPVGGTDTQYF. CDR3 DNA: TGCGCCAGCAGCCAACCCGGACTTCCGGTGGGTGGCACAGATACGCAGTATTTT.

The V and J genes are TRBV18 and TRBJ2-5, with 8 bases that match TRBD2. The J segment lost 0 bases and the V segment lost 10 bases, leaving 7 bases of the junction unmatched. The germline V gene encodes CDR1 KGHSH and CDR2 LQKENI. The CDR3 has 14 amino acids. CDR3 loop: CATSLGLDQETQYF. In nucleotides, the CDR3 is TGTGCCACCAGTTTGGGACTAGACCAAGAGACCCAGTACTTC.

The V and J genes are TRBV9 and TRBJ1-2, with D maybe TRBD1 (6 bases). From germline, CDR1 is SGDLS and CDR2 YYNGEE. Trimming took 4 bases from V and 0 from J, leaving 10 bases between them. The CDR3 is 14 residues long. CDR3 sequence: CASSPWDTNYGYTF. DNA for the CDR3: TGTGCCAGCAGCCCTTGGGACACTAACTATGGCTACACCTTC.

The rearrangement joins TRBV5-1 to TRBJ1-1; 8 positions match TRBD1. The V gene end was trimmed by 2 bases and the J gene end by 5 bases; junction bases not matched to a gene: 5. CDR1 is SGHRS, CDR2 YFSETQ, per germline. The CDR3 loop spans 14 amino acids. CDR3 DNA sequence: TGCGCCAGCAGCTTACAGGGGGGAGGAACTGAAGCTTTCTTT. Its translation: CASSLQGGGTEAFF.

The chain couples TRBV28 to TRBJ2-1; 9 nucleotides line up with TRBD2. Germline lookup yields CDR1 MDHEN and CDR2 SYDVKM. This CDR3 region has 15 residues. V shed 2 bases and J 4 bases; nucleotides not matched to a gene: 3. CDR3: CASSLAGGRYNEQFF. In DNA, the CDR3 is TGTGCCAGCAGTTTAGCGGGGGGGAGATACAATGAGCAGTTCTTC. The whole variable domain, remainder taken from reference TRBV28 and TRBJ2-1, is DVKVTQSSRYLVKRTGEKVFLECVQDMDHENMFWYRQDPGLGLRLIYFSYDVKMKEKGDIPEGYSVSREKKERFSLILESASTNQTSMYLCASSLAGGRYNEQFFGPGTRLTVL.

The chain joins TRBV7-9 to TRBJ2-7, with a weak D call TRBD2 (6 bases). CDR1 is SEHNR and CDR2 is FQNEAQ in the germline V gene (reference sequence). The CDR3 totals 13 residues. V was clipped by 5 bases and J by 0 bases, with 8 bases between them. The CDR3 DNA reads as TGTGCCAGCAGCCGGGGGAACTCCTACGAGCAGTACTTC. This sequence encodes CASSRGNSYEQYF.

V is TRBV6-5 and J is TRBJ1-3; 8 positions agree with TRBD1. The CDR3 spans 15 residues. V shed 6 bases and J 1 base; nucleotides not matched to a gene: 5. The germline CDR1 and CDR2 sequences are MNHEY and SVGAGI. Here the CDR3 DNA reads TGTGCCAGCAGGGACAGGGCCCTATCTGGAAACACCATATATTTT. Protein product: CASRDRALSGNTIYF.

The chain joins TRBV2 to TRBJ1-5; 9 bases agree with TRBD1. CDR3 length: 14 amino acids. Per the germline V gene, CDR1 is SNHLY and CDR2 is FYNNEI. V was pared by 8 bases and J by 4 bases, with 6 bases of the junction left unmatched. CDR3 protein: CASSGQGRNQPQHF. As DNA, the CDR3 is TGTGCCAGCTCCGGACAGGGGAGAAATCAGCCCCAGCATTTT.

This clone was detected once. This rearrangement joins TRBV6-1 to TRBJ1-1, with 9 bases lining up with TRBD1. Germline V gene sequence: CDR1 MNHNS, CDR2 SASEGT. This CDR3 region has 15 residues. Unmatched junction bases numbered 8, after V lost 5 bases and J lost 4 bases. This CDR3 reads CASSRDRVGSTEAFF. In DNA form, the CDR3 reads TGTGCCAGCAGTCGGGACAGGGTCGGTAGCACTGAAGCTTTCTTT.

This chain links TRBV27 with TRBJ2-1; the match to TRBD1 covers 10 bases. This CDR3 has 14 amino acids. Germline assignment: CDR1 MNHEY and CDR2 SMNVEV (reference sequence). V lost 1 base to trimming and J lost 7 bases; unmatched junction nucleotides: 1. The CDR3 protein is CASSLWTGGNEQFF. The CDR3 bases are TGTGCCAGCAGTTTATGGACAGGGGGTAATGAGCAGTTCTTC.

The V call is TRBV10-1, the J call TRBJ2-5; tentative D call: TRBD1 (5 bases). V lost 0 bases and J 5 bases, leaving 10 bases between the germline ends. Germline V lookup: CDR1 WNHNN, CDR2 SYGVQD (reference sequence). The CDR3 consists of 14 residues. The CDR3 sequence: CASSESNRPETQYF. The CDR3 DNA is TGCGCCAGCAGTGAGTCGAACAGGCCGGAGACCCAGTACTTC.

This sequence joins TRBV6-1 and TRBJ1-6; D may be TRBD1 (6 bases). The V and J ends lost 4 bases and 0 bases respectively, with 10 bases between them. The germline V gene encodes CDR1 MNHNS and CDR2 SASEGT. The CDR3 has 16 amino acids. The CDR3 protein is CASSGQVSSYNSPLHF. CDR3 DNA sequence: TGTGCCAGCAGTGGACAGGTTAGCTCCTATAATTCACCCCTCCACTTT.

This clone was picked up a small number of times. The CDR3 sequence: CASSSDMDRRNEKLFF. The CDR3 DNA is TGTGCCAGCAGCTCCGATATGGACAGGCGGAATGAAAAACTGTTTTTT. This chain uses TRBV7-9 with TRBJ1-4; TRBD1 agrees at 7 bases. The CDR3 has 16 amino acids. V lost 4 bases to trimming and J lost 5 bases; unmatched junction nucleotides: 10. Germline CDR1 is SEHNR and CDR2 is FQNEAQ (reference sequence).

The V gene is TRBV25-1, the J gene TRBJ2-1, with 7 bases matching TRBD1. This CDR3 has 12 residues. CDR1 is MGHDK and CDR2 is SYGVNS in the germline V gene. V was pared by 10 bases and J by 11 bases, with 11 bases of the junction left unmatched. CDR3 region: CATQRGTEKQFF. The DNA for the CDR3 is TGTGCCACCCAGAGAGGGACAGAAAAGCAGTTCTTC.

CDR3 protein: CASSWDRGYGYTF. The CDR3 DNA sequence: TGTGCCAGCAGCTGGGACAGGGGGTATGGCTACACCTTC. V gene TRBV6-5 combines with J gene TRBJ1-2, with TRBD1 identical over 11 bases. Looked up from germline, CDR1 is MNHEY and CDR2 is SVGAGI. The CDR3 runs to 13 residues. Germline trimming cut 6 bases from V and 5 bases from J; bases unmatched to any gene: 2.

V is TRBV7-3 and J is TRBJ2-1, with a tentative D call TRBD2 (6 bases). CDR3 length: 15 residues. CDR1 and CDR2 (germline): SGHTA, FQGTGA. V was clipped by 1 base and J by 5 bases, with 12 bases between them. The CDR3 DNA is TGTGCCAGCAGCTTAAGTGGACTACAAAACAATGAGCAGTTCTTC. This gives the protein CASSLSGLQNNEQFF.

The CDR3 spells CASSSGQGSYEKLFF. The CDR3 DNA reads TGTGCCAGCAGTTCTGGACAGGGGTCGTACGAAAAACTGTTTTTT. V and J are TRBV7-7 and TRBJ1-4; 9 nucleotides align to TRBD1. This CDR3 region has 15 residues. V shed 6 bases and J 8 bases; nucleotides not matched to a gene: 10. In germline, CDR1 is SSHAT, CDR2 FNYEAQ (reference sequence).

This clone was picked up a small number of times. The CDR3 sequence is CASSGQNTEAFF. The CDR3 DNA reads as TGCGCCAGCAGCGGACAGAACACTGAAGCTTTCTTT. The genes are TRBV5-1 and TRBJ1-1; maybe TRBD1 (5 bases). Trimming stripped 4 bases from V and 1 base from J, with 5 bases between. Germline V CDR1 and CDR2: SGHRS, YFSETQ. The CDR3 is made up of 12 amino acids.

J is TRBJ1-2 and V is TRBV4-2, with a tentative D call TRBD1 (6 bases). CDR3 length: 15 residues. Germline CDR1 reads LGHNA; CDR2 reads YNFKEQ. Trimming stripped 0 bases from V and 0 bases from J, with 8 bases between. Here the CDR3 DNA reads TGTGCCAGCAGCCAAGAGACAGGAGCTAACTATGGCTACACCTTC. It is translated as CASSQETGANYGYTF.

This chain links TRBV5-6 with TRBJ1-2, with 12 bases that match TRBD1. This CDR3 has 15 amino acids. The V gene's germline CDR1 is SGHDT and CDR2 YYEEEE. V dropped 4 bases and J dropped 4; count of bases not matched to a gene: 5. Here the CDR3 reads CASSLGQGALYGYTF. The DNA of the CDR3 is TGTGCCAGCAGCCTGGGACAGGGGGCACTCTATGGCTACACCTTC.

This chain joins TRBV27 and TRBJ2-1; possible D gene TRBD2, 6 bases. The germline gives CDR1 MNHEY, CDR2 SMNVEV (reference sequence). The CDR3 contains 17 residues. V gave up 3 bases and J gave up 1 base, with 16 bases separating them. CDR3 in DNA: TGTGCCAGCAGTTTTCGAACCGGGACTCGGTCCTACAATGAGCAGTTCTTC. The encoded protein is CASSFRTGTRSYNEQFF.